This T cell receptor beta chain stems from a study of early T cells in non-severe SARS-CoV-2 infection. Overall study context: Bulk RNA from unsorted whole blood was sequenced; chains were unpaired.

This clonotype showed up many times. The antigen remains undetermined. Unique molecular identifiers were affixed to single, distinct cDNA molecules. TCRdb passed the 5' RACE reads through MiXCR, listing each CDR3 protein once. Among tens of thousands of distinct CDR3 sequences, roughly 18% were seen once, and the ten largest hold under 9%. Study-wide findings and caveats: VDJdb matches were skewed toward anti-spike CD8 T cell responses.

This sequence originates from an adult who was a healthcare worker with PCR-confirmed SARS-CoV-2 infection or an uninfected control (not recorded which). Sequences were derived from whole blood, sampled at baseline.

The DNA for the CDR3 is TGTGCCAGCAGCTCATATACAGGGCAGACTGAAGCTTTCTTT. It is translated as CASSSYTGQTEAFF. The V call is TRBV12-3 or TRBV12-4, the J call TRBJ1-1; weak D call: TRBD1 (6 bases). This CDR3 region has 14 residues. Trimming took off 6 bases at V and 5 bases at J, with 16 bases between the two ends.